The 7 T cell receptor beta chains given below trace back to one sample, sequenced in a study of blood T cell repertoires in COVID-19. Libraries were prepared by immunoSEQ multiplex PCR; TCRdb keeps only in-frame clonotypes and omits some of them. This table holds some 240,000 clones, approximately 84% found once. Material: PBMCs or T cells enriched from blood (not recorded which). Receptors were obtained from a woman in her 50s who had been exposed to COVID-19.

This CDR3 is CASSDQDRGLSGANVLTF. The CDR3 DNA is TGTGCCAGCAGCGACCAGGACAGGGGGCTCTCTGGGGCCAACGTCCTGACTTTC. This chain links TRBV9 with TRBJ2-6, with 11 bases lining up with TRBD1. CDR3 length: 18 amino acids. CDR1 and CDR2 from the germline V gene are SGDLS and YYNGEE. Trimming cost V 3 bases and J 0 bases; bases outside gene matches: 5.

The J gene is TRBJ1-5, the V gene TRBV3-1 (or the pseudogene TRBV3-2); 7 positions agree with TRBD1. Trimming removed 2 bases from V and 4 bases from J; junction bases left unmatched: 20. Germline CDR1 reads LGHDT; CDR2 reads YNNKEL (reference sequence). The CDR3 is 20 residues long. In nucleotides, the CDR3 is TGTGCCAGCAGCCAATTTGTCCCGGGACAGCATTTAGGGGCAAATCAGCCCCAGCATTTT. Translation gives CASSQFVPGQHLGANQPQHF.

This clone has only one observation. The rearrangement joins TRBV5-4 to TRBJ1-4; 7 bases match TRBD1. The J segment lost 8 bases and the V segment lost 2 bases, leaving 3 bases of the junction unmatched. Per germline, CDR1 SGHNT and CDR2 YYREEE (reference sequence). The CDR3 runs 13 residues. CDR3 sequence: CASSFTGEEKLFF. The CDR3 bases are TGTGCCAGCAGCTTCACAGGGGAGGAAAAACTGTTTTTT.

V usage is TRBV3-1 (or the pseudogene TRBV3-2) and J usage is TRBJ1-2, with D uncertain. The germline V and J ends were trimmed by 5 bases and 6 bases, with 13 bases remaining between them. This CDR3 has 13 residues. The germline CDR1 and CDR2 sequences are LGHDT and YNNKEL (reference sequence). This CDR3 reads CASSRTTANGYTF. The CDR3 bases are TGTGCCAGCAGCAGGACTACAGCTAATGGCTACACCTTC.

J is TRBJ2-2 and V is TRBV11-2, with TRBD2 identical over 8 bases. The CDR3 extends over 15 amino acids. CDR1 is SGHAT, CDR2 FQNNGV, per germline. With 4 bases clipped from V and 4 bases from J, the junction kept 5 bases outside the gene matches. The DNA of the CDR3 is TGTGCCAGCAGCTCAGGACTAGCCCGCACCGGGGAGCTGTTTTTT. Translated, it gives CASSSGLARTGELFF.

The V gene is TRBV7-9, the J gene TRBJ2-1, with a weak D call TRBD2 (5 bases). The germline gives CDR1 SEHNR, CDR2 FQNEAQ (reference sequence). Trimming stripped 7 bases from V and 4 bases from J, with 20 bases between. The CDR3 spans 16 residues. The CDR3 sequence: CASTKIGLISYNEQFF. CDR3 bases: TGTGCCAGCACCAAAATCGGACTCATCTCTTACAATGAGCAGTTCTTC.

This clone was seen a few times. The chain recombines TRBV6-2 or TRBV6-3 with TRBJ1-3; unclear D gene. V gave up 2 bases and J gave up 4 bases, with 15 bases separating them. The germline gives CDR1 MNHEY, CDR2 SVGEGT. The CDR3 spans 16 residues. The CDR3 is CASSYLLLRAGNTIYF. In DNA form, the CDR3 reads TGTGCCAGCAGTTACCTTCTTCTAAGAGCCGGAAACACCATATATTTT.